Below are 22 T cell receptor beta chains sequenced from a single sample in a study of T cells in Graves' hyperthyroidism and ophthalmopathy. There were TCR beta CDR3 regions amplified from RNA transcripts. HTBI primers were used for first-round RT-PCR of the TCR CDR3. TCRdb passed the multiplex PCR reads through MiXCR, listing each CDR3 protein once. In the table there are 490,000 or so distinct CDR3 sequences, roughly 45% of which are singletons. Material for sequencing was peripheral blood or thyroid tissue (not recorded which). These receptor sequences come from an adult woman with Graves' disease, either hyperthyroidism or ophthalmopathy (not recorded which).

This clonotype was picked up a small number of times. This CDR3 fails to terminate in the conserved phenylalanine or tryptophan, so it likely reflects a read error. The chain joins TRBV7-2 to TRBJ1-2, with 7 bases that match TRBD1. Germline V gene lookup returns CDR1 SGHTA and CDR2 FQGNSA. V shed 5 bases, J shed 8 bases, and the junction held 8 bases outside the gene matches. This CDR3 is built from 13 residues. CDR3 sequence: CASSLRQGTGYTV. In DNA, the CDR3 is TGTGCCAGCAGCCTCAGACAGGGAACGGGCTACACCGTC.

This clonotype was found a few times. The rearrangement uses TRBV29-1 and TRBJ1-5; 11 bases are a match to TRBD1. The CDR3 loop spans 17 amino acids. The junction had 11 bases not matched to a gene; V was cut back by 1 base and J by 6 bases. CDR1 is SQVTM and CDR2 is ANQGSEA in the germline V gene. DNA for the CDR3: TGCAGCGTTGAAGGGGGAACAGGACAGGGGGCAAGTCAGCCCCAGCATTTT. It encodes CSVEGGTGQGASQPQHF.

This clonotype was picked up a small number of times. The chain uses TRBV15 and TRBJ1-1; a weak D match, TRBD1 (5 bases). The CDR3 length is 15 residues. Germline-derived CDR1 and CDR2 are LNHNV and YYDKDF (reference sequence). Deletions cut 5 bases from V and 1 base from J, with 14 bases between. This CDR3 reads CATSSPGGGNTEAFF. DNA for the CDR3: TGTGCCACCAGCTCGCCGGGGGGGGGGAACACTGAAGCTTTCTTT.

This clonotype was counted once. In nucleotides, the CDR3 is TGTGCCACCAGTGACCCGACAGGGTACCAGCCCCAGCATTTT. It encodes CATSDPTGYQPQHF. This sequence joins TRBV24-1 and TRBJ1-5; 7 nucleotides agree with TRBD1. The CDR3 contains 14 residues. Germline loops: CDR1 KGHDR, CDR2 SFDVKD. Trimming at V came to 4 bases and at J to 7 bases, leaving 6 bases not matched to a gene.

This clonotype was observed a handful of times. Written as DNA, the CDR3 is TGCAGTGCTGAATACAGGGTGGGCAACTATGGCTACACCTTC. It is translated as CSAEYRVGNYGYTF. This rearrangement joins TRBV20-1 to TRBJ1-2; a possible D gene is TRBD1 (6 bases). V lost 5 bases, J lost 2 bases, and 15 bases lay in between. Germline V CDR1 and CDR2: DFQATT, SNEGSKA (reference sequence). This CDR3 is 14 amino acids long.

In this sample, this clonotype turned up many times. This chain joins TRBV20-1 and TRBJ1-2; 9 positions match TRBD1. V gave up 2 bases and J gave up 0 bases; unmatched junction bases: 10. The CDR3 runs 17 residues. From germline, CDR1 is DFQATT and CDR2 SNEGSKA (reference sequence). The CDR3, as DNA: TGCAGTGCTAGAACTCCTAAAACAGGGGGCCCTAACTATGGCTACACCTTC. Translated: CSARTPKTGGPNYGYTF.

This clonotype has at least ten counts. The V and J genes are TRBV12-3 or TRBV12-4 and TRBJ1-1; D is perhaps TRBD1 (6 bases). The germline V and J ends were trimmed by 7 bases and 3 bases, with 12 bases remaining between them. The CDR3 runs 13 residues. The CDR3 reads CASTNREDTEAFF. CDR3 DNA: TGTGCCAGCACGAACAGGGAGGACACTGAAGCTTTCTTT.

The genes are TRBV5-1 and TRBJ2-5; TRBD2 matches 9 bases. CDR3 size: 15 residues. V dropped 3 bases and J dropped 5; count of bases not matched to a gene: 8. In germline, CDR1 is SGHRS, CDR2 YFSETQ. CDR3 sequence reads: CASSSVAGEAETQYF. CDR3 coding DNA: TGCGCCAGCAGCTCCGTAGCGGGAGAAGCGGAGACCCAGTACTTC.

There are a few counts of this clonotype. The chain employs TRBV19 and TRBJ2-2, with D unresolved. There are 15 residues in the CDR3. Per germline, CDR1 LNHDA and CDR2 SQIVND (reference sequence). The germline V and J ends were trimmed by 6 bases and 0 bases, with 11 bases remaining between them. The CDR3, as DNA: TGTGCCAGTAGCACCGGGCTTCCGAACACCGGGGAGCTGTTTTTT. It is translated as CASSTGLPNTGELFF.

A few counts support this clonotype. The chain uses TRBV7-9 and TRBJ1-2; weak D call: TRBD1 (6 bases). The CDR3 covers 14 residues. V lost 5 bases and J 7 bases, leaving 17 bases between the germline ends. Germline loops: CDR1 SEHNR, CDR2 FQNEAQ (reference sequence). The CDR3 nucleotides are TGTGCCAGCAGCCGCTACAGGGAATTGGGTGGCTACACCTTC. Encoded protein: CASSRYRELGGYTF.

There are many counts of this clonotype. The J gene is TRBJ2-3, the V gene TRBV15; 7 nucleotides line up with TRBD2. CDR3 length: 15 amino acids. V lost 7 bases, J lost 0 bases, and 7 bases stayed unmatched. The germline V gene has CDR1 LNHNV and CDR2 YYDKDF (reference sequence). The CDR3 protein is CATTAAGASTDTQYF. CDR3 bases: TGTGCCACCACAGCCGCGGGAGCTAGCACAGATACGCAGTATTTT.

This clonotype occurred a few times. The CDR3 bases are TGCAGTGCCGCCGGGGCCCAAGAGACCCAGTACTTC. The encoded protein is CSAAGAQETQYF. V gene TRBV20-1 combines with J gene TRBJ2-5; D tentatively fits TRBD1 or TRBD2 (5 bases each). Germline assignment: CDR1 DFQATT and CDR2 SNEGSKA (reference sequence). Between the trimmed V and J ends, which lost 6 bases and 1 base, there was a span of 9 bases. The CDR3 contains 12 residues.

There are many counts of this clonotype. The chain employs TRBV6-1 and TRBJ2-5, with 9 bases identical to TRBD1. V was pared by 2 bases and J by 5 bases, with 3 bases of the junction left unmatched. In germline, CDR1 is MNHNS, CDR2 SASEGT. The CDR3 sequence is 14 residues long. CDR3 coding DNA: TGTGCCAGCAGTGAACAGACAGGGGGTGAGACCCAGTACTTC. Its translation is CASSEQTGGETQYF.

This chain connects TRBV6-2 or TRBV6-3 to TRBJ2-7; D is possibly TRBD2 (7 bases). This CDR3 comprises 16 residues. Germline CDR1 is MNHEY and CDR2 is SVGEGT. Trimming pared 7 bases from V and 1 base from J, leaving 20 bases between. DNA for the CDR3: TGTGCCAGCACCCCTGGGAGGGGGAAGATTTCCTACGAGCAGTACTTC. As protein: CASTPGRGKISYEQYF.

This chain's CDR3 is CASTEVGDSPYSPLHF. The CDR3 DNA reads TGTGCCAGCACGGAAGTCGGGGACAGCCCCTATTCACCCCTCCACTTT. The V and J genes are TRBV7-9 and TRBJ1-6, with 7 nucleotides matching TRBD1. The CDR3 has 16 residues. The ends lost 7 bases at V and 8 bases at J; junction bases unmatched: 14. The germline V gene encodes CDR1 SEHNR and CDR2 FQNEAQ (reference sequence). Full variable domain (remainder filled in from reference TRBV7-9 and TRBJ1-6): DTGVSQNPRHKITKRGQNVTFRCDPISEHNRLYWYRQTLGQGPEFLTYFQNEAQLEKSRLLSDRFSAERPKGSFSTLEIQRTEQGDSAMYLCASTEVGDSPYSPLHFGNGTRLTVT.

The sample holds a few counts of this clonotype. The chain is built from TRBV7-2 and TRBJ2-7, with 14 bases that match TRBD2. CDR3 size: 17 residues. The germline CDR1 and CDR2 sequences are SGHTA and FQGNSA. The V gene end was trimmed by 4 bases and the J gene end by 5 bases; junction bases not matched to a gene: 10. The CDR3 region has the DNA TGTGCCAGCAGCTCACGACTAGCGGGAGGGCCTTCCCACGAGCAGTACTTC. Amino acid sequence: CASSSRLAGGPSHEQYF.

Here the CDR3 reads CASSHRDRQNSPLHF. Written as DNA, the CDR3 is TGTGCCAGCAGCCACCGGGACAGGCAGAATTCACCCCTCCACTTT. The chain has TRBV7-9 and TRBJ1-6, with 8 bases matching TRBD1. V lost 5 bases, J lost 7 bases, and 7 bases stayed unmatched. The CDR3 extends over 15 amino acids. The germline V gene encodes CDR1 SEHNR and CDR2 FQNEAQ (reference sequence). Full variable domain (rest looked up from reference TRBV7-9 and TRBJ1-6): DTGVSQNPRHKITKRGQNVTFRCDPISEHNRLYWYRQTLGQGPEFLTYFQNEAQLEKSRLLSDRFSAERPKGSFSTLEIQRTEQGDSAMYLCASSHRDRQNSPLHFGNGTRLTVT.

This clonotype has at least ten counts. The CDR3 loop reads CASSFQGGDNSPLHF. CDR3 in DNA: TGCGCCAGCAGCTTCCAGGGAGGAGATAATTCACCCCTCCACTTT. The rearrangement uses TRBV5-1 and TRBJ1-6, with D maybe TRBD1 (5 bases). V dropped 2 bases and J dropped 5 bases, with 11 bases sitting between them. Germline CDR1 is SGHRS and CDR2 is YFSETQ. CDR3 length: 15 residues.

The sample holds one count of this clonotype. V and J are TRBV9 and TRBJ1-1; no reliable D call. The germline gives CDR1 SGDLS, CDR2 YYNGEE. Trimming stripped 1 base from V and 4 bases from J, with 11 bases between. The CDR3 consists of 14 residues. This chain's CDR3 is CASSVSGLATEAFF. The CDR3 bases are TGTGCCAGCAGCGTATCTGGACTGGCCACTGAAGCTTTCTTT.

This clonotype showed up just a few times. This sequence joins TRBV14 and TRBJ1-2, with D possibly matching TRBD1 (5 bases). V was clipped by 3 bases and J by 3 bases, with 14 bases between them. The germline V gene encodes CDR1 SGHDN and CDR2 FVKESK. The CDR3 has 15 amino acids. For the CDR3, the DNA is TGTGCCAGCAGCCATCATGACAGTTTTTACTATGGCTACACCTTC. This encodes CASSHHDSFYYGYTF.

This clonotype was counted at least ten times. This CDR3 is CASRGGTEQYF. The DNA for the CDR3 is TGTGCCAGCAGAGGGGGGACCGAGCAGTACTTC. V is TRBV28 and J is TRBJ2-7; perhaps D is TRBD1 or TRBD2 (6 bases each). This CDR3 is 11 amino acids long. Germline V gene lookup returns CDR1 MDHEN and CDR2 SYDVKM. V lost 6 bases and J 6 bases, leaving 9 bases between the germline ends.

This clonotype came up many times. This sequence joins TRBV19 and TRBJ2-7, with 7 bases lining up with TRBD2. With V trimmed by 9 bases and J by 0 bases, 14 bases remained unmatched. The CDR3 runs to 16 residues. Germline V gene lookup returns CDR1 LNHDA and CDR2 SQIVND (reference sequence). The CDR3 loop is CASPRAASGSSYEQYF. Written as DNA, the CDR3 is TGTGCCAGCCCAAGGGCCGCTAGCGGAAGCTCCTACGAGCAGTACTTC. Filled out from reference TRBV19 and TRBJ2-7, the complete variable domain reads DGGITQSPKYLFRKEGQNVTLSCEQNLNHDAMYWYRQDPGQGLRLIYYSQIVNDFQKGDIAEGYSVSREKKESFPLTVTSAQKNPTAFYLCASPRAASGSSYEQYFGPGTRLTVT.